These 8 T cell receptor beta chains originate from one sample sequenced in a study of shared clonotypes between healthy human individuals. CD8 cells classed as naive were CD45RO-negative and positively selected for CCR7, excluding terminally differentiated effector memory CD45RA+ cells. Profiled with immunoSEQ multiplex PCR; TCRdb holds only in-frame clones, not every one. The data contain around 2,000,000 clones, just over 90% of them seen just once; the ten biggest clones take up approximately 1.7%. The sequenced sample consisted of naive CD8+ T cells from PBMCs. The receptors stem from a man aged 18 to 29 in good health. Some clones in this sample may be carry-over from other donors' samples.

This clone is a singleton in its sample. The gene calls are TRBV6-6 and TRBJ1-5, with D perhaps TRBD1 (6 bases). CDR3 length: 16 residues. Germline lookup yields CDR1 MNHNY and CDR2 SVGAGI (reference sequence). V shed 0 bases and J shed 4 bases, with 13 bases lying between them. As DNA, the CDR3 is TGTGCCAGCAGTTACTCGGGCAGGGGATGGAATCAGCCCCAGCATTTT. It translates to CASSYSGRGWNQPQHF.

The chain combines TRBV5-6 with TRBJ2-3; possible D gene TRBD2, 6 bases. This CDR3 is 13 amino acids long. CDR1 is SGHDT, CDR2 YYEEEE, per germline. Deletions cut 2 bases from V and 3 bases from J, with 7 bases between. The CDR3 loop reads CASSLGLTDTQYF. The DNA for the CDR3 is TGTGCCAGCAGCTTAGGACTAACAGATACGCAGTATTTT.

The CDR3 loop reads CASHDSGAASYEQYF. The CDR3 nucleotides are TGTGCCAGCCACGACTCAGGAGCCGCCTCCTACGAGCAGTACTTC. This chain joins TRBV27 and TRBJ2-7; D is unresolved. CDR1 is MNHEY and CDR2 is SMNVEV in the germline V gene (reference sequence). Trimming pared 8 bases from V and 0 bases from J, leaving 17 bases between. The CDR3 spans 15 residues.

Of note for this clone: Other DNA sequences in this specimen translate into the identical CDR3. J is TRBJ2-2 and V is TRBV29-1; D is perhaps TRBD2 (6 bases). Germline CDR1 and CDR2: SQVTM and ANQGSEA. Trimming left V 5 bases short and J 8 bases short, with 9 bases between. The CDR3 spans 11 residues. The CDR3 protein is CSVRAGGELFF. CDR3 nucleotides: TGCAGCGTTCGTGCGGGAGGGGAGCTGTTTTTT.

The chain combines TRBV29-1 with TRBJ1-2, with D possibly TRBD1 on 6 matching bases. CDR1 and CDR2 from the germline V gene are SQVTM and ANQGSEA. V lost 2 bases to trimming and J lost 1 base, with 14 bases between them. This CDR3 is built from 15 residues. CDR3 in amino acids: CSVEFSAGDNYGYTF. The CDR3, as DNA: TGCAGCGTTGAATTTTCGGCAGGGGATAACTATGGCTACACCTTC.

The table lists this clone with a count of one. The chain uses TRBV29-1 and TRBJ1-3; no clear D. Germline V lookup: CDR1 SQVTM, CDR2 ANQGSEA. Trimming removed 6 bases at V and 0 bases at J, with 15 bases between. The CDR3 runs to 15 residues. This CDR3 reads CSVAGSGYSGNTIYF. The CDR3 DNA is TGCAGCGTCGCTGGGTCCGGATACTCTGGAAACACCATATATTTT.

CDR3 nucleotide sequence: TGTGCCAGTAGTGTCCGACCATTTTACGAGCAGTACTTC. It is translated as CASSVRPFYEQYF. The chain carries TRBV19 and TRBJ2-7; D unresolved. Trimming stripped 5 bases from V and 4 bases from J, with 12 bases between. Germline V gives CDR1 LNHDA, CDR2 SQIVND (reference sequence). The CDR3 runs 13 residues.

The rearrangement uses TRBV6-1 and TRBJ2-3; 7 bases are shared with TRBD1. The J segment lost 0 bases and the V segment lost 4 bases, leaving 7 bases of the junction unmatched. This CDR3 has 16 residues. Per germline, CDR1 MNHNS and CDR2 SASEGT. The CDR3 loop reads CASSASRDRSTDTQYF. CDR3 sequence (DNA): TGTGCCAGCAGTGCTAGCCGGGACAGAAGCACAGATACGCAGTATTTT.